The 9 T cell receptor beta chains below come from one sample, sequenced in a study of shared clonotypes between healthy human individuals. TCRdb's table, derived via immunoSEQ multiplex PCR, lists solely in-frame clones and lacks some. The repertoire has around 640,000 clones, 95% to 96% of them found once; the top ten carry 0.11%. Cells designated naive CD8 were CD45RO-negative and were positively selected for CCR7, with terminally differentiated effector memory CD45RA+ cells excluded. The sequenced sample consisted of naive CD8+ T cells sorted from blood. The receptors shown here come from a woman under 40 in good health.

The chain joins TRBV7-6 to TRBJ2-1; 10 bases line up with TRBD1. Germline loops: CDR1 SGHVS, CDR2 FNYEAQ. This CDR3 is built from 15 residues. Losses at the gene ends were 6 bases for V and 2 bases for J; bases not matched to a gene: 4. The CDR3, as DNA: TGTGCCAGCAGTCCCGGGACAGGGGCCTACAATGAGCAGTTCTTC. This translates into CASSPGTGAYNEQFF.

The V gene is TRBV11-2, the J gene TRBJ2-1, with unresolved D. CDR3 length equals 15 residues. The V end was cut by 5 bases, the J end by 0 bases, with 11 bases between. CDR1 and CDR2 from the germline V gene are SGHAT and FQNNGV. In nucleotides, the CDR3 is TGTGCCAGCAGCCCCACCCGCGGCTCCTACAATGAGCAGTTCTTC. Translating gives CASSPTRGSYNEQFF.

The rearrangement links TRBV4-1 to TRBJ2-1; TRBD2 aligns across 9 bases. Trimming removed 2 bases from V and 6 bases from J; junction bases left unmatched: 5. This CDR3 region has 15 residues. Germline V gene sequence: CDR1 MGHRA, CDR2 YSYEKL. CDR3 region: CASSQKRTSANEQFF. In DNA form, the CDR3 reads TGCGCCAGCAGCCAAAAAAGGACTAGCGCCAATGAGCAGTTCTTC.

The V gene is TRBV27, the J gene TRBJ2-7, with no clear D. The CDR3 is 13 residues long. Trimming cost V 8 bases and J 2 bases, with 13 bases left between them. The germline CDR1 and CDR2 sequences are MNHEY and SMNVEV (reference sequence). The CDR3 protein is CASAPGWPYEQYF. The DNA for the CDR3 is TGTGCCAGCGCCCCCGGGTGGCCCTACGAGCAGTACTTC.

The CDR3 protein is CASSLQGEAGEQYF. The DNA for the CDR3 is TGTGCCAGCAGTTTGCAGGGTGAGGCTGGCGAGCAGTACTTC. This chain uses TRBV28 with TRBJ2-7; possible D gene TRBD1, 5 bases. The ends were cut back, 3 bases at V and 6 bases at J, with 15 bases in the middle. The CDR3 spans 14 residues. From germline, CDR1 is MDHEN and CDR2 SYDVKM.

This chain links TRBV15 with TRBJ2-1; 8 bases fit TRBD1. The V gene end was trimmed by 3 bases and the J gene end by 1 base; junction bases not matched to a gene: 5. The CDR3 is made up of 16 amino acids. Germline V gives CDR1 LNHNV, CDR2 YYDKDF (reference sequence). CDR3 DNA: TGTGCCACCAGCAGGGGCAGACAGGGGTCCTACAATGAGCAGTTCTTC. It codes for CATSRGRQGSYNEQFF. The full variable domain, rest sourced from reference TRBV15 and TRBJ2-1, is DAMVIQNPRYQVTQFGKPVTLSCSQTLNHNVMYWYQQKSSQAPKLLFHYYDKDFNNEADTPDNFQSRRPNTSFCFLDIRSPGLGDTAMYLCATSRGRQGSYNEQFFGPGTRLTVL.

The chain is built from TRBV28 and TRBJ2-7; D might be TRBD1 (6 bases). Trimming took off 5 bases at V and 2 bases at J, with 19 bases between the two ends. Germline CDR1 reads MDHEN; CDR2 reads SYDVKM. The CDR3 length is 16 residues. CDR3 in amino acids: CASSLPRDIGPYEQYF. CDR3 in DNA: TGTGCCAGCAGTCTCCCCCGGGACATAGGCCCCTACGAGCAGTACTTC.

V and J are TRBV30 and TRBJ2-5; D not resolved. Per germline, CDR1 GTSNPN and CDR2 SVGIG (reference sequence). The V end was cut by 2 bases, the J end by 4 bases, with 14 bases between. The CDR3 has 14 amino acids. Here the CDR3 DNA reads TGTGCCTGGAGTTACGCGGCGTCCACAGAGACCCAGTACTTC. Amino acids: CAWSYAASTETQYF.

The chain carries TRBV27 and TRBJ2-6; no clear D. Germline loops: CDR1 MNHEY, CDR2 SMNVEV (reference sequence). CDR3 length: 13 residues. Trimming cost V 6 bases and J 4 bases, with 7 bases left between them. Written as DNA, the CDR3 is TGTGCCAGCAGGGGAATCGGGGCCAACGTCCTGACTTTC. It yields the protein CASRGIGANVLTF.